A selection of T cell receptor beta chains follows, all from one sample in a study of T cell responses to AZD1222 COVID-19 vaccine. The data were produced by immunoSEQ multiplex PCR, yet TCRdb's version contains in-frame clones alone and is incomplete. The sample holds fewer than 120,000 clones, roughly 92% seen once. The sequencing used peripheral blood, collected 28 days after the second AZD1222 dose. The receptors were sampled from an adult who received the AZD1222 COVID-19 vaccine. CDR3s leave out the opening cysteine and the closing phenylalanine or tryptophan.

cdr3_length v_call cdr3_aa
14 TRBV23-1 ASSQWGQDHNSPLH
13 TRBV12-5 ASGLGTANTGELF
13 TRBV5-4 ASSGPGQGYNEQF
11 TRBV19 ASSVSQQETQY
10 TRBV28 ASMGVGSPLH
11 TRBV5-1 ASSYGGTDTQY
13 TRBV7-2 ASSLGGPGIYEQY
13 TRBV11-3 ASSSGTGKYNEQF
11 TRBV7-2 ASSLEAANEAF
13 TRBV5-1 ASSLWGPPTYGYT
12 TRBV6-5 ASRLNRVGDGYT
9 TRBV25-1 ASKDVYEQY
12 TRBV7-3 ASSSRDRSNEQF
12 TRBV7-9 ASSPGRYSYEQY
12 TRBV6-5 ASTSYRGDWEQY
15 TRBV10-3 AISESSGTGRLDTQY
10 TRBV12-5 ATSPGPYEQY
15 TRBV27 ASSPPYPPGLNSPLH
16 TRBV10-3 AISAGTGGGGINEKLF
18 TRBV6-1 ASSAQIFLTSGGNTDTQY
15 TRBV5-1 ASSLGAARGDGNTIY
12 TRBV6-5 ASSRQGPPYEQY
12 TRBV7-2 ASSLAGTGYEQY
14 TRBV5-1 ASSSPVGTGQETQY
16 TRBV12-5 ASGFVRDGETTNEKLF
13 TRBV14 ASSQEINSYYGYT
10 TRBV20-1 SASGGDYGYT
12 TRBV5-4 ASSTPTGPSTQY
10 TRBV2 ASSGEVETQY
15 TRBV15 ATSSSPGRVSNYGYT
12 TRBV18 ASSQSAGNTEAF
14 TRBV7-2 ASSYTGGLNTYEQY
15 TRBV10-3 AISGDRGSWVNTEAF
12 TRBV6-5 ASIRQGSVPEAF
15 TRBV7-8 ASSSGGGGSYNSPLH
11 TRBV10-3 ASTSGGDNEQF
11 TRBV7-6 ASSLGWSYEQY
13 TRBV6-1 ASSETGTGNEKLF
13 TRBV6-5 ASIPRAGGGYEQY
10 TRBV30 AWSPSNQPQH
13 TRBV6-2/TRBV6-3 ASSTQGYSNQPQH
11 TRBV18 ASSQGPHYGYT
11 TRBV27 ASTQGATGELF
11 TRBV5-1 ASSRSSGNTIY
17 TRBV7-2 ASSLMSLAGPLLYNEQF
12 TRBV28 ASSSGTGVYEQY
12 TRBV6-1 ASSEGGDGYGYT
13 TRBV7-2 ASSFTGGGNTEAF
12 TRBV4-1 ASSQQTSVETQY
11 TRBV5-4 ATLAWGTDTQY
10 TRBV30 AWSSGVTEAF
11 TRBV6-5 ASTQGRSYEQY
12 TRBV19 ASSSPTVGGEQF
13 TRBV3-1/TRBV3-2 ASSQYTGRGEKLF
12 TRBV7-2 ASSPLQGNEKLF
11 TRBV6-5 ASSPDRAYEQY
10 TRBV7-8 ASSPYSTEAF